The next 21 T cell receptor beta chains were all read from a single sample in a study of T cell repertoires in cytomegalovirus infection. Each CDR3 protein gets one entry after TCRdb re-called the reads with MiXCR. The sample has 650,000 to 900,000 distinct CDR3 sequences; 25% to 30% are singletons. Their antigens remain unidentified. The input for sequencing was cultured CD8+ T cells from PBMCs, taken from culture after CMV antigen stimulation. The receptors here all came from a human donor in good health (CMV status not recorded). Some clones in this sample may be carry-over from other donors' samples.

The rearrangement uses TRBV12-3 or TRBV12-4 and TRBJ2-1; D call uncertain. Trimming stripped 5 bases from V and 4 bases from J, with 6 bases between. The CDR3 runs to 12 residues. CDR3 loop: CASSARYNEQFF. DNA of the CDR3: TGTGCCAGCAGTGCCCGTTACAATGAGCAGTTCTTC.

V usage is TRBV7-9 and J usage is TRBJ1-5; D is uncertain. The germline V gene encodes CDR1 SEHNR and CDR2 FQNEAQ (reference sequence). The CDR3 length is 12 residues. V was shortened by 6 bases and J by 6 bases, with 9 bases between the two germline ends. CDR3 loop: CASSTTGQPQHF. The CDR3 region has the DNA TGTGCCAGCAGTACCACCGGTCAGCCCCAGCATTTT.

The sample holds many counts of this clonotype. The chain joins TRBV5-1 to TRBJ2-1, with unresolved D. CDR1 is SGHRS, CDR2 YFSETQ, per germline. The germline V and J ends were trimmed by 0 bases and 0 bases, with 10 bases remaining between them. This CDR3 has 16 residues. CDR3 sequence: CASSLGALSSYNEQFF. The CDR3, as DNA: TGCGCCAGCAGCTTGGGGGCCCTCAGCTCCTACAATGAGCAGTTCTTC.

The CDR3 reads CASSEGYRTGSLAGRRDSYNEQFF. The CDR3 coding sequence is TGTGCCAGCAGTGAGGGATATCGGACAGGTTCCCTAGCGGGTCGAAGGGATTCCTACAATGAGCAGTTCTTC. The rearrangement joins TRBV2 to TRBJ2-1; a possible D gene is TRBD2 (8 bases). The CDR3 contains 24 residues. Trimming left V 3 bases short and J 1 base short, with 37 bases between. CDR1 and CDR2 from the germline V gene are SNHLY and FYNNEI.

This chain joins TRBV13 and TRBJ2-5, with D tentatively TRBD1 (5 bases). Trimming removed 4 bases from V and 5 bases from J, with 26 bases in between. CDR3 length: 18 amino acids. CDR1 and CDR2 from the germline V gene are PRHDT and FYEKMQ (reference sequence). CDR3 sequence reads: CASSSTHTTTVREETQYF. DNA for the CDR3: TGTGCCAGCAGCTCCACCCACACGACGACAGTCCGTGAGGAGACCCAGTACTTC. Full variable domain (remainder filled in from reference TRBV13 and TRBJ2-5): AAGVIQSPRHLIKEKRETATLKCYPIPRHDTVYWYQQGPGQDPQFLISFYEKMQSDKGSIPDRFSAQQFSDYHSELNMSSLELGDSALYFCASSSTHTTTVREETQYFGPGTRLLVL.

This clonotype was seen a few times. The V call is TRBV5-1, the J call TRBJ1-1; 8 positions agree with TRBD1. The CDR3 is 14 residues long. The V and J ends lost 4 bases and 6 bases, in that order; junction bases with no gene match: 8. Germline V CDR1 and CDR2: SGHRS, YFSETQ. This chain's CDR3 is CASSVQGGVPEAFF. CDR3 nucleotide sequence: TGCGCCAGCAGCGTACAGGGGGGAGTGCCTGAAGCTTTCTTT. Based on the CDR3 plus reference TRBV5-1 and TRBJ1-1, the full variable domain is KAGVTQTPRYLIKTRGQQVTLSCSPISGHRSVSWYQQTPGQGLQFLFEYFSETQRNKGNFPGRFSGRQFSNSRSEMNVSTLELGDSALYLCASSVQGGVPEAFFGQGTRLTVV.

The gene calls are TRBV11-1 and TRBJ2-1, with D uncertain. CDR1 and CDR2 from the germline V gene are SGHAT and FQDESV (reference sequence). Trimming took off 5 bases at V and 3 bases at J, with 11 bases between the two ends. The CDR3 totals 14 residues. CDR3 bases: TGTGCCAGCAGCCCTCGGACCAACTACAATGAGCAGTTCTTC. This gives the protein CASSPRTNYNEQFF.

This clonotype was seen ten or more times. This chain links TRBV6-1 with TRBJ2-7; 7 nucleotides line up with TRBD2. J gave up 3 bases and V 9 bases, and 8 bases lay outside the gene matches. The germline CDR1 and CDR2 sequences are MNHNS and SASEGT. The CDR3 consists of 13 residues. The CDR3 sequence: CASRNGRFYEQYV. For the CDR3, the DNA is TGTGCCAGTCGAAACGGGAGGTTCTACGAGCAGTACGTC.

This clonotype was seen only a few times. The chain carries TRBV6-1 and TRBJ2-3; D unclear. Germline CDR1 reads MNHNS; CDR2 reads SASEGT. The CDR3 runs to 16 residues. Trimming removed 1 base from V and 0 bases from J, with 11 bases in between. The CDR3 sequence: CASSEGDRVSTDTQYF. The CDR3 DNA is TGTGCCAGCAGTGAAGGGGATAGGGTAAGCACAGATACGCAGTATTTT.

As DNA, the CDR3 is TGCGCCAGCAGCCAAGACACAGGGGTTAGCAATCAGCCCCAGCATTTT. It translates to CASSQDTGVSNQPQHF. The rearrangement joins TRBV4-1 to TRBJ1-5, with 7 nucleotides matching TRBD1. After removal of 0 bases from V and 0 bases from J, the junction contained 2 bases not matched to a gene. Germline loops: CDR1 MGHRA, CDR2 YSYEKL. This CDR3 has 16 amino acids.

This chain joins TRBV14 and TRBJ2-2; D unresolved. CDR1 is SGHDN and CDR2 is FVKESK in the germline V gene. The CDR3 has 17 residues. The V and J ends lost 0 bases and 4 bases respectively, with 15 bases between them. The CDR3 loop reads CASSQDRRDILTGELFF. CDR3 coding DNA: TGTGCCAGCAGCCAAGATAGAAGAGACATTCTCACCGGGGAGCTGTTTTTT. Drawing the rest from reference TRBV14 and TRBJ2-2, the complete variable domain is EAGVTQFPSHSVIEKGQTVTLRCDPISGHDNLYWYRRVMGKEIKFLLHFVKESKQDESGMPNNRFLAERTGGTYSTLKVQPAELEDSGVYFCASSQDRRDILTGELFFGEGSRLTVL.

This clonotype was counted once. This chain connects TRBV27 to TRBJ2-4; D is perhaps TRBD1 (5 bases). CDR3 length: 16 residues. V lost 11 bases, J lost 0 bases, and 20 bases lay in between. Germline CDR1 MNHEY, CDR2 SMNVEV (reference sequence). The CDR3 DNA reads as TGTGCCCCCGGGCACGTGGGGCTCGTAGCCAAAAACATTCAGTACTTC. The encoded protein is CAPGHVGLVAKNIQYF.

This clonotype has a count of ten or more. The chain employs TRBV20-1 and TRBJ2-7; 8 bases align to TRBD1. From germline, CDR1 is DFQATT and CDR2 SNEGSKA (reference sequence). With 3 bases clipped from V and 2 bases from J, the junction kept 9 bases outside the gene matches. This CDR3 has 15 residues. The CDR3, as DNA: TGCAGTGCTAGCGGCAACGGACAGGGCGCCTACGAGCAGTACTTC. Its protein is CSASGNGQGAYEQYF.

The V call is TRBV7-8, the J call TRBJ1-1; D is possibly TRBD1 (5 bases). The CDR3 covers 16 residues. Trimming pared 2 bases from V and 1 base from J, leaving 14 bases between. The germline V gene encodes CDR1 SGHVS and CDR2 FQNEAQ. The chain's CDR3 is CASSLRGERSNTEAFF. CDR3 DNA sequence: TGTGCCAGCAGCTTACGAGGGGAGCGGTCGAACACTGAAGCTTTCTTT.

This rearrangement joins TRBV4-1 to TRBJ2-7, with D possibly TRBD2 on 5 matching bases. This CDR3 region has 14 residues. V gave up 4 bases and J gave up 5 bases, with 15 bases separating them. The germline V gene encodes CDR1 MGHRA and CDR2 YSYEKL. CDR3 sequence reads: CASSRARGMDEQYF. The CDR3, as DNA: TGCGCCAGCAGCCGGGCTCGGGGTATGGACGAGCAGTACTTC.

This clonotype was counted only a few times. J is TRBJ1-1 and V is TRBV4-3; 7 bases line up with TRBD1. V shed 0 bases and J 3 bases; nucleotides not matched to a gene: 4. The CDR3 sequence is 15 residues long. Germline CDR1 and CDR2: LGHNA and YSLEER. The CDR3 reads CASSQDLTGYTEAFF. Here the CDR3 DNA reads TGCGCCAGCAGCCAAGACCTGACAGGGTACACTGAAGCTTTCTTT.

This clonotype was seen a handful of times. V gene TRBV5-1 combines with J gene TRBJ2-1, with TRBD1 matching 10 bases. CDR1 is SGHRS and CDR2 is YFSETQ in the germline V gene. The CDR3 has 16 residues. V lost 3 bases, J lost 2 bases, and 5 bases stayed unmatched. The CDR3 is CASSSDRGGAYNEQFF. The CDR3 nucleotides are TGCGCCAGCAGCTCGGACAGGGGGGGGGCCTACAATGAGCAGTTCTTC. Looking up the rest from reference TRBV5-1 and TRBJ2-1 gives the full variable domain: KAGVTQTPRYLIKTRGQQVTLSCSPISGHRSVSWYQQTPGQGLQFLFEYFSETQRNKGNFPGRFSGRQFSNSRSEMNVSTLELGDSALYLCASSSDRGGAYNEQFFGPGTRLTVL.

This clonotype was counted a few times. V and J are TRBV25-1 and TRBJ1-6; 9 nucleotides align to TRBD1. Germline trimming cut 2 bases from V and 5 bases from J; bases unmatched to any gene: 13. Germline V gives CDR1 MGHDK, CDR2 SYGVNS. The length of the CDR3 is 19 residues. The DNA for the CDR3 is TGTGCCAGCAGTGAAGGTGGACAGGGGTCCATTACTGATAATTCACCCCTCCACTTT. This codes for CASSEGGQGSITDNSPLHF.

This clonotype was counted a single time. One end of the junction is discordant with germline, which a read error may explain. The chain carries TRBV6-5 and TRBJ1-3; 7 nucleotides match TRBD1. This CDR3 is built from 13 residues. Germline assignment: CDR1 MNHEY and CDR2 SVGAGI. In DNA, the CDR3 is TGTGCTACTACAGGGGTCTTGTTGGGAACCACATATTTT. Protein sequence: CATTGVLLGTTYF.

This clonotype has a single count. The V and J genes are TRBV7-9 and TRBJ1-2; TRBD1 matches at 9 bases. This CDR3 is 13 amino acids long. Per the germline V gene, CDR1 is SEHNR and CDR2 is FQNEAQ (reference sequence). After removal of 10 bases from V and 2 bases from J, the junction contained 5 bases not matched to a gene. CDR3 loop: CAIVTGGNYGYTF. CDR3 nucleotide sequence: TGTGCCATTGTAACAGGGGGCAACTATGGCTACACCTTC.

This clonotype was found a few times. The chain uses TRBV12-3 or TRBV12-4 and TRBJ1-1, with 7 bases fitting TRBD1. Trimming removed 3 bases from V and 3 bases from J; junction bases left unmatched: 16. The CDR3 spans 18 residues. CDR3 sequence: CASSFGPGGMGSDTEAFF. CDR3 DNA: TGTGCCAGCAGTTTCGGTCCAGGGGGAATGGGTTCGGACACTGAAGCTTTCTTT.